This record concerns one T cell receptor beta chain sequence. Other DNA variants within this sample encode the same CDR3. Splitting of CD4+ cells produced CD45RA+ naive and CD45RA-negative memory subsets. The data were taken from a study of shared clonotypes between healthy human individuals. The assay was carried out at the deep level. Repertoires were generated with immunoSEQ multiplex PCR, while TCRdb's copy carries only in-frame clones and drops some. There are about 680,000 clones in the sample; approximately 79% occur only once, and approximately 1.8% lies in the top ten. The TCR was taken from a woman aged 25 to 39 in good health. Sequencing used memory CD4+ T cells sorted from blood. The sample's subset: CD45RA-negative fraction.

The CDR3 protein is CASSLGNQPQHF. In DNA, the CDR3 is TGTGCCAGCAGTTTGGGTAATCAGCCCCAGCATTTT. The rearrangement links TRBV28 to TRBJ1-5, with D uncertain. Deletions cut 3 bases from V and 4 bases from J, with 4 bases between. This CDR3 spans 12 amino acids. Germline V CDR1 and CDR2: MDHEN, SYDVKM.